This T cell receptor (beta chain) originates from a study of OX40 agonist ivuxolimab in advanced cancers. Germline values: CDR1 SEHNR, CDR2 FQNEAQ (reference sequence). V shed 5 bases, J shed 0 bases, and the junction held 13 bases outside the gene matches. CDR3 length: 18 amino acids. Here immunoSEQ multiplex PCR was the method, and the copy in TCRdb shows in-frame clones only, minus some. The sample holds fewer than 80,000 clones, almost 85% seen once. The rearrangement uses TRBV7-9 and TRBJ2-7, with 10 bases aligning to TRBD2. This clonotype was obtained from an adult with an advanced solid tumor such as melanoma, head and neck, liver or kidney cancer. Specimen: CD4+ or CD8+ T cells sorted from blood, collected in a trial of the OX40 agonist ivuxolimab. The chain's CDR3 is CASSDSTPLAGVSYEQYF. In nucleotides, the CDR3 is TGTGCCAGCAGCGATTCAACCCCCCTAGCGGGAGTCTCCTACGAGCAGTACTTC.